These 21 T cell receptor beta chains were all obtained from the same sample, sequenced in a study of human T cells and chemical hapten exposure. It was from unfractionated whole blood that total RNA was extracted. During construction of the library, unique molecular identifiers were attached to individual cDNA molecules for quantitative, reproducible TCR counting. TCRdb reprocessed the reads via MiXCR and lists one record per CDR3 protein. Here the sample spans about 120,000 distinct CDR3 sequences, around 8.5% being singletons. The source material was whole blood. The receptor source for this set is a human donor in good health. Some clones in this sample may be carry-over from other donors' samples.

The CDR3 DNA reads TGTGCCAGTAGTACCCGACTGAATAGCAATCAGCCCCAGCATTTT. Its translation: CASSTRLNSNQPQHF. The chain uses TRBV19 and TRBJ1-5; no clear D gene. Germline values: CDR1 LNHDA, CDR2 SQIVND (reference sequence). The CDR3 has 15 amino acids. V was pared by 4 bases and J by 0 bases, with 10 bases between.

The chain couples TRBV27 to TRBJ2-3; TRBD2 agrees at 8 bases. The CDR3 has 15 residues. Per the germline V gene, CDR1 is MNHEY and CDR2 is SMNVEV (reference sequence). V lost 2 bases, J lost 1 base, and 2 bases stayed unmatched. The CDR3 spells CASSLSGRGTDTQYF. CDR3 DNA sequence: TGTGCCAGCAGTTTAAGCGGGAGAGGCACAGATACGCAGTATTTT.

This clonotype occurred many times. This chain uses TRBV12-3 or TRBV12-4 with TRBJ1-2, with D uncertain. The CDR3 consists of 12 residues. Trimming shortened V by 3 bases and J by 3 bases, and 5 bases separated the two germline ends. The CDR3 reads CASSFQHYGYTF. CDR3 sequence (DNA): TGTGCCAGCAGTTTTCAGCACTATGGCTACACCTTC.

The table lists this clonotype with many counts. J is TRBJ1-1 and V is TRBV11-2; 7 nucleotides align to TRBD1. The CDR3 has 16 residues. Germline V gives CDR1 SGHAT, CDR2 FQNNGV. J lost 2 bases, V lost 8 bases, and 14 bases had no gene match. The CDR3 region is CASCKRTDRLNTEAFF. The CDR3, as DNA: TGTGCCAGCTGCAAACGGACGGACAGGCTTAACACTGAAGCTTTCTTT.

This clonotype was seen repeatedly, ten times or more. CDR3 nucleotides: TGTGCCAGCAGTTTTCCGGGTTCCGAGCAGTACTTC. Its translation: CASSFPGSEQYF. The rearrangement joins TRBV27 to TRBJ2-7, with D unresolved. CDR3 length equals 12 residues. Germline CDR1 and CDR2: MNHEY and SMNVEV (reference sequence). The V gene lost 3 bases and the J gene lost 6 bases, with 9 bases spanning the gap.

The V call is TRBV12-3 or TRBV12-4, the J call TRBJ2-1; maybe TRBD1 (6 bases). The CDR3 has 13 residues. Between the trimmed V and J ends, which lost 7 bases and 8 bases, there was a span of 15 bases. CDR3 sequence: CASNSWAGDEQFF. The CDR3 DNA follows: TGTGCCAGCAATTCCTGGGCAGGGGATGAGCAGTTCTTC.

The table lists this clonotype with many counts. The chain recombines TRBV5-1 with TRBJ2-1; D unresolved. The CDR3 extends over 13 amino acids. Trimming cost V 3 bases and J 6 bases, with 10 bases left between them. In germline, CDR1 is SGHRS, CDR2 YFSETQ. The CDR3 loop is CASSSRGGNEQFF. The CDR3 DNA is TGCGCCAGCAGCTCAAGAGGCGGCAATGAGCAGTTCTTC.

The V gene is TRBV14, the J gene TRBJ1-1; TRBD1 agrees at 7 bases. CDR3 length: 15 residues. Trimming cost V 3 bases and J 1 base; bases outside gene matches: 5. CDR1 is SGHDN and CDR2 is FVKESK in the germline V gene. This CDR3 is CASSHMTGQNTEAFF. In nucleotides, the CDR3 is TGTGCCAGCAGCCACATGACAGGGCAGAACACTGAAGCTTTCTTT.

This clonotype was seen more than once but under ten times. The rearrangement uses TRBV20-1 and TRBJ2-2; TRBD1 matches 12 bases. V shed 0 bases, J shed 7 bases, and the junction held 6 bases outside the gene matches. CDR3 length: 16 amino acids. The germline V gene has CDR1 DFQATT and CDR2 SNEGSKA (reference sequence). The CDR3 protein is CSARDPGQGAIGELFF. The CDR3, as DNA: TGCAGTGCTAGAGATCCGGGACAGGGGGCTATCGGGGAGCTGTTTTTT.

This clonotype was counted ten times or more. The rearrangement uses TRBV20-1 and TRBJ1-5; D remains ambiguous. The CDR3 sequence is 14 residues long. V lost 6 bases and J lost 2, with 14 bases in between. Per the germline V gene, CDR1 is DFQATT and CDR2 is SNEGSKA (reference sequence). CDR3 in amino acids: CSATPGIGNQPQHF. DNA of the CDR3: TGCAGTGCCACCCCGGGGATCGGCAATCAGCCCCAGCATTTT.

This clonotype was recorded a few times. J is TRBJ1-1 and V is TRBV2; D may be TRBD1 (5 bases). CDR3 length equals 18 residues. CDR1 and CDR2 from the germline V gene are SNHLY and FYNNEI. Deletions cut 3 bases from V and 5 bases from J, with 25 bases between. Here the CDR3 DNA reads TGTGCCAGCAGTGACCCTAGGGACGGCTCCTCAACTAGAACTGAAGCTTTCTTT. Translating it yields CASSDPRDGSSTRTEAFF.

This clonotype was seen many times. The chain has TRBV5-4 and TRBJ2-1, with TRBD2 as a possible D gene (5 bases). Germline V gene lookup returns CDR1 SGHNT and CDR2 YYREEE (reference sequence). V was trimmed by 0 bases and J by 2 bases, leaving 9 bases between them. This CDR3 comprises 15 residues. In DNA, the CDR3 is TGTGCCAGCAGCTTGGGCGGGCCCGCCTACAATGAGCAGTTCTTC. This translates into CASSLGGPAYNEQFF.

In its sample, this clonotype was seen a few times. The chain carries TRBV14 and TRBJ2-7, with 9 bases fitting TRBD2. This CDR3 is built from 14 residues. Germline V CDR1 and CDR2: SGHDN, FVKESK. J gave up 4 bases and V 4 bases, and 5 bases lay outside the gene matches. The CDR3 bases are TGTGCCAGCAGCCGTTCTAGCGGGGCGTACGAGCAGTACTTC. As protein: CASSRSSGAYEQYF. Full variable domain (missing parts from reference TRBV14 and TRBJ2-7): EAGVTQFPSHSVIEKGQTVTLRCDPISGHDNLYWYRRVMGKEIKFLLHFVKESKQDESGMPNNRFLAERTGGTYSTLKVQPAELEDSGVYFCASSRSSGAYEQYFGPGTRLTVT.

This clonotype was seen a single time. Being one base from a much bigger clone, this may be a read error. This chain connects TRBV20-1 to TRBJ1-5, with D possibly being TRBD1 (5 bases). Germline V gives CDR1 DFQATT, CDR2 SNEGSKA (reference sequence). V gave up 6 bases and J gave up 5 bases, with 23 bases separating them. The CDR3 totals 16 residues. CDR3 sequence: CSARDPLVGYDQPQHF. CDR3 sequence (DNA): TGCAGTGCCCGGGACCCGTTGGTAGGGTATGATCAGCCCCAGCATTTT.

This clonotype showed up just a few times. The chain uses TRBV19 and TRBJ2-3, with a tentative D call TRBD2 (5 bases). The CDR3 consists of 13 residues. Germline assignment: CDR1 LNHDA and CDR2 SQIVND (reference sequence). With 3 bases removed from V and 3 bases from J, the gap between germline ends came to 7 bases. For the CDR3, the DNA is TGTGCCAGTAGTATGAGAGGGACAGATACGCAGTATTTT. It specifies CASSMRGTDTQYF.

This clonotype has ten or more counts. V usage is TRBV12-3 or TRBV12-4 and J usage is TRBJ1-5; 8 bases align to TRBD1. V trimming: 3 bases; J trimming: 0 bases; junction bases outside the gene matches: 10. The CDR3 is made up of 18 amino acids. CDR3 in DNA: TGTGCCAGCAGTTTCATCCGGGACAGGTTTTATAGCAATCAGCCCCAGCATTTT. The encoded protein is CASSFIRDRFYSNQPQHF.

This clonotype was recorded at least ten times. In DNA, the CDR3 is TGTGCCAGCAGTGGTAGGACCTCCAAAAACATTCAGTACTTC. Its translation: CASSGRTSKNIQYF. This sequence joins TRBV7-9 and TRBJ2-4, with D unresolved. Trimming cost V 6 bases and J 2 bases, with 11 bases left between them. Germline CDR1 is SEHNR and CDR2 is FQNEAQ (reference sequence). The CDR3 covers 14 residues.

The CDR3 is CASSLVPGARGSPLHF. The CDR3 DNA reads TGTGCCAGCAGCTTAGTGCCGGGTGCGCGGGGTTCACCCCTCCACTTT. This chain uses TRBV7-2 with TRBJ1-6; D is unresolved. The CDR3 runs to 16 residues. V lost 1 base and J 9 bases, leaving 16 bases between the germline ends. Germline values: CDR1 SGHTA, CDR2 FQGNSA.

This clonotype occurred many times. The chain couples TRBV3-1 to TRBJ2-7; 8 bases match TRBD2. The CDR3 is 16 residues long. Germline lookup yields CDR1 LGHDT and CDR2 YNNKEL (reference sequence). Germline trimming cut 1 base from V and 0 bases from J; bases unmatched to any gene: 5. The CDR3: CASSQGPSGPSYEQYF. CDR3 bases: TGTGCCAGCAGCCAAGGACCTAGCGGGCCCTCCTACGAGCAGTACTTC.

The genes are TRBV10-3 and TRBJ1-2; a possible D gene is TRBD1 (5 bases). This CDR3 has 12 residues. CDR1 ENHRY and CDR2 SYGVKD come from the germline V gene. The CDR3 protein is CTTHSGGLSYTF. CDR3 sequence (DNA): TGTACCACCCACTCCGGGGGTCTGAGCTACACCTTC.

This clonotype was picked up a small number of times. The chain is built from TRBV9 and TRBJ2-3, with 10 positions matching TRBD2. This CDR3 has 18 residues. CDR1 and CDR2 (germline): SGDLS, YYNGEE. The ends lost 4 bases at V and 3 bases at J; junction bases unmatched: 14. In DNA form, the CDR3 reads TGTGCCAGCAGCCCTAGGGCTGGGACTAGCGCTCTTACAGATACGCAGTATTTT. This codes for CASSPRAGTSALTDTQYF.